Listed here is a single T cell receptor (beta chain). Its antigen is unidentified. Participants comprised healthy donors of bone marrow. It was with 60 Vbeta and 13 Jbeta primers that the PCR ran. Methods used by the authors: The count from a later analysis was some 81 million unique TCR beta chains, 9.5 million to 13 million of them shared. Sequencing used immunoSEQ multiplex PCR; TCRdb keeps in-frame clones, though not all of them. V and J calls and clone size are those listed in that table; D and trimming were worked out from the DNA. The sample contains about 130,000 clones, roughly 80% of which appear only once. This sample stems from a study of cytomegalovirus exposure and HLA in healthy donors. Regarding the study as a whole: Later analysis placed DRB1 highest and HLA-C lowest in TCR association rates, which differed by HLA locus. The number of N-insertions in an Asian-associated ancestry cluster was reportedly below the roughly 620-donor mean in a later analysis.

This receptor was obtained from a female donor in good health and CMV-seronegative. The sample comprised PBMCs.

CDR3 DNA sequence: TGTGCCAGCAGCTTGGTAGGGACAGCGAACACCGGGGAGCTGTTTTTT. Encoded protein: CASSLVGTANTGELFF. The V call is TRBV5-8, the J call TRBJ2-2, with 7 bases lining up with TRBD1. CDR3 length equals 16 residues. The junction had 2 bases not matched to a gene; V was cut back by 0 bases and J by 0 bases. Looked up from germline, CDR1 is SGHTS and CDR2 is YDEGEE.